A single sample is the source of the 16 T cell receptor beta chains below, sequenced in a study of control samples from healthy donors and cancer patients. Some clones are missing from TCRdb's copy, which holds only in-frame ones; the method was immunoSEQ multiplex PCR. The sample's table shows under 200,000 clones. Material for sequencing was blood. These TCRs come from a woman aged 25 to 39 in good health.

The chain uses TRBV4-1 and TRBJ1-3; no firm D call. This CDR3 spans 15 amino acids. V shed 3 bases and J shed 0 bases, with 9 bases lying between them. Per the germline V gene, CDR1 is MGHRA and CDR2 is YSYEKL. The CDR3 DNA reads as TGCGCCAGCAGCCAGCCACTACGCTCTGGAAACACCATATATTTT. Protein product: CASSQPLRSGNTIYF.

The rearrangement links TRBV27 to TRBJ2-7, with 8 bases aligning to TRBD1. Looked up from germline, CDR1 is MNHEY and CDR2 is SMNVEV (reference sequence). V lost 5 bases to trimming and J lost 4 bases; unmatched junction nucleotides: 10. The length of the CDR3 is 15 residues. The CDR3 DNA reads TGTGCCAGCAGTCCGACCAGGACAGGGCGGTACGAGCAGTACTTC. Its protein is CASSPTRTGRYEQYF.

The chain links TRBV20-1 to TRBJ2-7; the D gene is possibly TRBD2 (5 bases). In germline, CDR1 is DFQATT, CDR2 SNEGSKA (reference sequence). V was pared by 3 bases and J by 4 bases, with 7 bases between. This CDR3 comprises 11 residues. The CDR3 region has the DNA TGCAGTGCTAGGATAGCGTACGAGCAGTACTTC. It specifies CSARIAYEQYF.

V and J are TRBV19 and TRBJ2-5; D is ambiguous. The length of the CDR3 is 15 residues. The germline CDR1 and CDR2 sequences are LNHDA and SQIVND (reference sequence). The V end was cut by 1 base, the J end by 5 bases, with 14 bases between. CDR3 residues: CASSIGLGLRETQYF. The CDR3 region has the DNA TGTGCCAGTAGTATAGGGTTAGGGTTGCGGGAGACCCAGTACTTC. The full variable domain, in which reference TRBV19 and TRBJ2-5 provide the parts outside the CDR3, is DGGITQSPKYLFRKEGQNVTLSCEQNLNHDAMYWYRQDPGQGLRLIYYSQIVNDFQKGDIAEGYSVSREKKESFPLTVTSAQKNPTAFYLCASSIGLGLRETQYFGPGTRLLVL.

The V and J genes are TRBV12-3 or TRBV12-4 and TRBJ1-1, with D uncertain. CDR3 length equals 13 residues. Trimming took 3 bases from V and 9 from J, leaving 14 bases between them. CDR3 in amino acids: CASSLRAGRQAFF. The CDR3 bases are TGTGCCAGCAGTTTGAGAGCGGGCCGCCAAGCTTTCTTT.

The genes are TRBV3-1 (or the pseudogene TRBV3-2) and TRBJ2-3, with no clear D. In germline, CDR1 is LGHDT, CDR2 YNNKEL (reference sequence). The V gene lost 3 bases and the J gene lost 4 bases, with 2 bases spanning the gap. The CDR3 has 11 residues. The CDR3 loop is CASSQADTQYF. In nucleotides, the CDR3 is TGTGCCAGCAGCCAGGCAGATACGCAGTATTTT.

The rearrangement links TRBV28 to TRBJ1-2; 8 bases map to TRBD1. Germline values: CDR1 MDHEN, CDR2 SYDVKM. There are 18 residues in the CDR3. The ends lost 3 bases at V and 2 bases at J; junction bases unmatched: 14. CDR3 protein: CASSLSGGLNPFNYGYTF. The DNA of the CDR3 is TGTGCCAGCAGTTTGTCAGGGGGCCTCAACCCCTTCAACTATGGCTACACCTTC.

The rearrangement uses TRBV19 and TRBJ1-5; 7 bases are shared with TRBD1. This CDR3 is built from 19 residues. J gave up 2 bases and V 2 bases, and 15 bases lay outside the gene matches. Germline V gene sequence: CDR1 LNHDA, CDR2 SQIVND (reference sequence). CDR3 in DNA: TGTGCCAGTAGTATAACCCTTAGACAGGGAAGAATCGGCAATCAGCCCCAGCATTTT. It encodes CASSITLRQGRIGNQPQHF.

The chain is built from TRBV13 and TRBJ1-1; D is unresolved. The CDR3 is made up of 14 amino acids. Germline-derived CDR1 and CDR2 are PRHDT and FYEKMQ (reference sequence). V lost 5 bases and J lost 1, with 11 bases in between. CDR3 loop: CASSIQPANTEAFF. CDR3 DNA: TGTGCCAGCAGCATACAGCCTGCGAACACTGAAGCTTTCTTT.

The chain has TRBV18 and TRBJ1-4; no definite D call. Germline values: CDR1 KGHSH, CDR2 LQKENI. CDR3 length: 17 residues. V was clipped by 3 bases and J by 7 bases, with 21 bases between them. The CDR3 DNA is TGTGCCAGCTCACCGCTTAGTCCAGCCCCAGGTCGTGAAAAACTGTTTTTT. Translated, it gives CASSPLSPAPGREKLFF.

CDR3 residues: CASGTGQGEGYTF. CDR3 coding DNA: TGTGCCAGCGGAACGGGACAGGGCGAGGGCTACACCTTC. The chain has TRBV2 and TRBJ1-2; TRBD1 agrees at 9 bases. Germline V gene sequence: CDR1 SNHLY, CDR2 FYNNEI. V dropped 8 bases and J dropped 8; count of bases not matched to a gene: 9. There are 13 residues in the CDR3. Full variable domain (remainder filled in from reference TRBV2 and TRBJ1-2): EPEVTQTPSHQVTQMGQEVILRCVPISNHLYFYWYRQILGQKVEFLVSFYNNEISEKSEIFDDQFSVERPDGSNFTLKIRSTKLEDSAMYFCASGTGQGEGYTFGSGTRLTVV.

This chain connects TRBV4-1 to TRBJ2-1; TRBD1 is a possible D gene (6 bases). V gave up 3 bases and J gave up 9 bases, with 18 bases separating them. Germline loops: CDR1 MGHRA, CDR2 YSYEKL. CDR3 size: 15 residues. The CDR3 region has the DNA TGCGCCAGCAGCCACGGACCAGGGCGAGGGGGTGAGCAGTTCTTC. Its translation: CASSHGPGRGGEQFF.

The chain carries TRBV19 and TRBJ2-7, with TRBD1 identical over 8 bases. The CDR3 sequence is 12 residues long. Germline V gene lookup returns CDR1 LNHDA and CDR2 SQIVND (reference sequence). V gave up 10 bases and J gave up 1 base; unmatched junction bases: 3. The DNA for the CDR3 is TGTGCCACCGGGACAGGTTCCTACGAGCAGTACTTC. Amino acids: CATGTGSYEQYF.

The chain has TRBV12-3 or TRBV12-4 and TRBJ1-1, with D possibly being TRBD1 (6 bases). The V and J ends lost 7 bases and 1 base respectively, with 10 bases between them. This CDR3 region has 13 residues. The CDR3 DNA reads TGTGCCAGCATGGGGGCGCCGAACACTGAAGCTTTCTTT. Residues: CASMGAPNTEAFF.

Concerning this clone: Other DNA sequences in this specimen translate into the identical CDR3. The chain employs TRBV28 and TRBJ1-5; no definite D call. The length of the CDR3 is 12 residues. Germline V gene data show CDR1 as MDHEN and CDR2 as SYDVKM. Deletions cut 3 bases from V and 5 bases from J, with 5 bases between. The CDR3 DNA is TGTGCCAGCAGTTTGGCGTATCAGCCCCAGCATTTT. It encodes CASSLAYQPQHF.

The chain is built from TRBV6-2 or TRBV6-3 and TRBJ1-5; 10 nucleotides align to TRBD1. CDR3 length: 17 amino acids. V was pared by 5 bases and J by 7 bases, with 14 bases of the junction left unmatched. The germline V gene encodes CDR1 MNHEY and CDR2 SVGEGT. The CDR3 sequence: CASSERQGAFRRQPQHF. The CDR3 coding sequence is TGTGCCAGCAGTGAGCGACAGGGGGCATTTAGGAGACAGCCCCAGCATTTT.